This TCR beta chain came from a study of T cell changes during pregnancy in multiple sclerosis (dated by TCRdb to the late 2010s). A note on the overall study: Changes in the T cell repertoire over the course of pregnancy were examined in this study in women with multiple sclerosis.

Turning to this clone: Which antigen it targets is not known. No quality values exist for individual bases; no much larger clone is one base distant.

The library was built by means of the immunoSEQ multiplex PCR assay. Sourced from immuneACCESS, this table was stored by TCRdb with only in-frame sequences that have V and J called. A share of the clones is absent; for the studies checked, an unresolved V gene accounts for under half, and the remainder has no known explanation. Present in this sample are roughly 72,000 clones, about 93% of which were seen just once. Jointly, the top ten make up 0.12% to 0.15% of the sample. Spanning cysteine to phenylalanine, the CDR3 consists of 15 amino acids. Here the CDR3 DNA is all that survives: 45 bases in frame from base 1. Unmatched junction bases come to 10, with V trimmed by 10 bases and J by 2 bases. According to the germline V gene, CDR1 reads MDHEN and CDR2 reads SYDVKM.

This specimen consisted of CD4+ T cells from peripheral blood mononuclear cells, obtained after pregnancy. The receptor comes from a female donor with multiple sclerosis, enrolled in a pregnancy study. The V and J genes are TRBV28 and TRBJ2-3, with 9 middle bases fitting TRBD1. The sequenced DNA: TGTGCCATCCTCCCGGGACAGGGATTCACAGATACGCAGTATTTT. Translated, this gives CAILPGQGFTDTQYF.